The TCR beta chain under discussion was sequenced for a study of T cells after yellow fever vaccination (dated by TCRdb to the late 2010s). Background on the whole study: Libraries from fractions with low cell numbers were prepared with the SMART-Seq v4 Ultra Low Input RNA kit. To follow T-cell clones before and after both primary and booster YFV17D yellow fever vaccination, bulk TCR alpha and beta repertoires underwent longitudinal sequencing. The cohort comprised two healthy male donors, one aged 18 to 30 and one aged 30 to 39 years. Blood was drawn at multiple timepoints before and after primary and secondary immunization, with bulk PBMC replicates and cell subsets isolated.

What the research found in general, with its limitations: Because only a couple of donors were included in the study, the extent to which the findings can be generalized is limited. The secondary T-cell response was found to be weaker but faster than the primary response, with a peak reached on day 5 rather than on day 15. A small share of clonotypes was detected in both CD4 and CD8 compartments, with the overlap likely arising from convergent recombination. Most clones expanded after primary vaccination (almost 98% of CD4 and about 85% of CD8) were re-detected after the booster, suggesting that broad memory maintenance occurred. FACS-sorted repertoires could contain abundant contaminating clonotypes from the bulk population, so computational filtering was required.

Sequenced using an Illumina NovaSeq 6000. Synthesis of TCR cDNA relied on 5'RACE template switching, a step that introduced a universal primer site along with unique molecular identifiers. cDNA synthesis was primed from both the TCR alpha and TCR beta constant segments. Two PCR steps were used to amplify libraries, with sample barcodes and sequencing adapters being added in the second step. Sequencing of libraries was performed on Illumina HiSeq 2500 (2x100 bp) or NovaSeq (2x150 bp). The authors processed their data as follows. Reads were demultiplexed and collapsed into UMI consensus sequences with MIGEC, and V(D)J alignment was performed with MiXCR. Vaccine-responding clonotypes were identified with edgeR using replicate PBMC samples, with FDR below 0.01 and a log2 fold change above 5 up to day 15 being required. CD4 or CD8 identity was assigned to each bulk clonotype according to whether the clonotype was present at higher abundance in the sequenced CD4 repertoire or the sequenced CD8 repertoire. Starting from the raw public reads, TCRdb applied fastp trimming at Q25, assembled clones with MiXCR and retained in-frame beta chains. Each record represents a unique CDR3 protein, reported with the most common genes and DNA among its rows. The V and J calls reflect TCRdb's pipeline rather than the authors' work. The sample contains some 320,000 distinct CDR3 sequences, 7.5% to 9% of them found a single time. In total, the top ten clones hold around 3.5% of the sample.

Trimming removed 6 bases from V and 7 bases from J, leaving 15 bases between the germline ends. Reading from cysteine to phenylalanine, the CDR3 counts 14 amino acids. Just CDR3 DNA is preserved here, 42 bases in frame from base 1. The germline V gene yields MGHRA for CDR1 and YSYEKL for CDR2. Reading the label with the study, this specimen's treatment or condition is: live attenuated yellow fever vaccine strain. A standard Ficoll-Paque protocol was used to isolate PBMCs from peripheral blood. CD4 and CD8 T-cell fractions were isolated with Dynabeads CD4 and CD8 positive selection kits. TriZol was used to extract RNA from bulk PBMCs, from CD4 and CD8 fractions, and from dextramer-positive and dextramer-negative fractions. This clonotype has only a few counts. No antigen is known for it. The record has no base qualities; no much larger clone is one base away.

The chain couples TRBV4-1 to TRBJ2-2; TRBD2 might be the D gene, on 5 matching bases. The input for sequencing was CD4+ T cells sorted from PBMCs, taken 5 days after the yellow fever booster vaccination. The sequence was collected from a man between 18 and 35 years old who received the YFV17D yellow fever vaccine. The nucleotide sequence is TGCGCCAGCAGGCGGCCCTTCCGGGACGGGGAGCTGTTTTTT. Its translation is CASRRPFRDGELFF.